The source of this T cell receptor (beta chain) is a study of CD8 T cells in ankylosing spondylitis. TCRdb used MiXCR to reprocess the 5' RACE reads, holding one entry per CDR3 protein. The profile covers 650,000 to 800,000 distinct CDR3 sequences, with over 15% appearing a single time and under 20% taken by the ten largest. The study, taken as a whole, reports: There was a TCR beta motif, made of fewer than 10 highly homologous variants, that appeared characteristic of ankylosing spondylitis blood. Matched ankylosing spondylitis synovial fluid reportedly showed significant enrichment of disease-linked clones.

Points on this clonotype: Its antigen is still unknown.

Germline loops: CDR1 MGHRA, CDR2 YSYEKL. The CDR3 loop spans 18 amino acids. V was trimmed by 3 bases and J by 7 bases, leaving 25 bases between them. The chain is built from TRBV4-1 and TRBJ2-1, with D tentatively TRBD1 or TRBD2 (6 bases each). This clonotype was obtained from a male donor with ankylosing spondylitis. The sequencing input was blood, either unsorted or a sorted T cell fraction (not recorded which). The DNA of the CDR3 is TGCGCCAGCAGCCACCCCAGAGAACCAGGGAAGGGGGGTAATGAGCAGTTCTTC. Protein: CASSHPREPGKGGNEQFF.